This T cell receptor beta chain was obtained from a study of blood T cell repertoires in COVID-19. At the level of the study: From the United States, Italy and Spain came samples of acute and convalescent COVID-19. Nucleic acid was either cDNA or gDNA, and it came from T cells, B-cell-depleted T cells, or PBMCs.

A few counts support this clone. Donors were grouped by their self-reported clinical history. In the authors' workflow: Nucleated cell number was recorded as an estimate derived from reference gene primer amplification. The data were produced by immunoSEQ multiplex PCR, yet TCRdb's version contains in-frame clones alone and is incomplete. For V, J and clone size, that table is used; D and trimming come from the DNA. The repertoire includes under 200,000 clones, approximately 84% of them detected once, and 5.6% sits in the top ten. Germline V gene sequence: CDR1 SGHNT, CDR2 YYREEE (reference sequence). Trimming cost V 0 bases and J 4 bases; bases outside gene matches: 7. The CDR3 length is 16 residues.

This clonotype was sampled from a middle-aged woman with acute COVID-19. The sample consisted of PBMCs or T cells enriched from blood (not recorded which). The chain carries TRBV5-4 and TRBJ1-1; 9 bases map to TRBD1. The CDR3 spells CASSLDRGRLITEAFF. DNA for the CDR3: TGTGCCAGCAGCTTGGACAGGGGGCGATTGATCACTGAAGCTTTCTTT.